The 19 T cell receptor beta chains below all came from one sample that was sequenced in a study of cytomegalovirus exposure and HLA in healthy donors (dated by TCRdb to about 2017). Receptors were amplified or captured by the immunoSEQ multiplex PCR assay. A mixture of 60 forward primers for TCR Vbeta segments and 13 reverse primers for TCR Jbeta segments was used in the multiplex PCR. TCRdb's version of the immuneACCESS table is confined to in-frame rearrangements and falls short of the full clone set. An unresolved V gene accounts for under half of the shortfall where checked; the remainder is of unknown origin. Here the sample has around 200,000 clones; over 80% occur a single time. Roughly 10% of the sample comes from the top ten. Sequenced input: PBMCs. The source is a woman between 45 and 65 years old in good health and CMV-seropositive.

This chain links TRBV13 with TRBJ1-1; D is uncertain. This CDR3 has 16 amino acids. V lost 5 bases and J 0 bases, leaving 16 bases between the germline ends. The germline CDR1 and CDR2 sequences are PRHDT and FYEKMQ (reference sequence). CDR3 loop: CASSRSPTGLNTEAFF. CDR3 DNA: TGTGCCAGCAGCCGTTCCCCCACTGGGCTGAACACTGAAGCTTTCTTT. Combining the CDR3 with reference TRBV13 and TRBJ1-1 gives the whole variable domain AAGVIQSPRHLIKEKRETATLKCYPIPRHDTVYWYQQGPGQDPQFLISFYEKMQSDKGSIPDRFSAQQFSDYHSELNMSSLELGDSALYFCASSRSPTGLNTEAFFGQGTRLTVV.

This clone appeared a few times. V and J are TRBV5-6 and TRBJ1-6; D possibly corresponds to TRBD1 (6 bases). The CDR3 has 14 residues. V lost 4 bases and J lost 7, with 12 bases in between. The V gene's germline CDR1 is SGHDT and CDR2 YYEEEE. The CDR3: CASSPDTGNSPLHF. DNA of the CDR3: TGTGCCAGCAGCCCCGACACAGGGAATTCACCCCTCCACTTT.

The chain uses TRBV6-4 and TRBJ2-2, with 10 bases fitting TRBD1. The V segment lost 6 bases and the J segment 3 bases; nucleotides outside the gene matches: 4. Germline V lookup: CDR1 MRHNA, CDR2 SNTAGT. This CDR3 contains 15 residues. CDR3 coding DNA: TGTGCCAGCAGCCCCGGACAGGGGGACACCGGGGAGCTGTTTTTT. Amino acid sequence: CASSPGQGDTGELFF.

The J gene is TRBJ2-5, the V gene TRBV23-1, with 16 bases matching TRBD2. TRBV23-1 falls under the ORF class, with uncertain function. J gave up 3 bases and V 0 bases, and 4 bases lay outside the gene matches. This CDR3 has 18 amino acids. DNA of the CDR3: TGCGCCAGCAGTCAATCTCCAGGGACTAGCGGGGGGGAAGAGACCCAGTACTTC. Translating gives CASSQSPGTSGGEETQYF.

The chain combines TRBV7-3 with TRBJ2-5; possible D gene TRBD2, 6 bases. The length of the CDR3 is 13 residues. Trimming stripped 2 bases from V and 9 bases from J, with 13 bases between. Germline values: CDR1 SGHTA, CDR2 FQGTGA. Here the CDR3 reads CASSLGRGVPQYF. The CDR3 DNA follows: TGTGCCAGCAGCTTAGGCCGCGGGGTCCCCCAGTACTTC.

This clone is a singleton in its sample. DNA for the CDR3: TGTGCCAGCAGTGATTATCAGGGGGCCATCGGCTACACCTTC. It translates to CASSDYQGAIGYTF. The chain links TRBV6-1 to TRBJ1-2; 8 nucleotides line up with TRBD1. After removal of 3 bases from V and 8 bases from J, the junction contained 8 bases not matched to a gene. The germline V gene has CDR1 MNHNS and CDR2 SASEGT. The CDR3 covers 14 residues.

This rearrangement joins TRBV6-5 to TRBJ1-2; D unclear. The CDR3 extends over 13 amino acids. Germline V lookup: CDR1 MNHEY, CDR2 SVGAGI. The V gene lost 5 bases and the J gene lost 7 bases, with 14 bases spanning the gap. The CDR3 region has the DNA TGTGCCAGCAGTGCTTCGGGGTATCGTGGCTACACCTTC. This sequence encodes CASSASGYRGYTF.

This clone has just a few counts. The genes are TRBV7-6 and TRBJ2-7; 7 bases are a match to TRBD1. Germline V gene lookup returns CDR1 SGHVS and CDR2 FNYEAQ. V lost 5 bases, J lost 7 bases, and 8 bases stayed unmatched. The CDR3 sequence is 13 residues long. The CDR3 sequence is CASSGGQIKEQYF. DNA of the CDR3: TGTGCCAGCAGCGGGGGACAGATCAAGGAGCAGTACTTC.

The chain employs TRBV4-1 and TRBJ2-1; possibly TRBD2 for D (5 bases). The V gene lost 2 bases and the J gene lost 3 bases, with 17 bases spanning the gap. The CDR3 has 17 amino acids. Per the germline V gene, CDR1 is MGHRA and CDR2 is YSYEKL. CDR3 bases: TGCGCCAGCAGCCAATCTCGGGGTTCGTCCTACTACAATGAGCAGTTCTTC. Encoded protein: CASSQSRGSSYYNEQFF.

The chain links TRBV5-6 to TRBJ2-7; 12 nucleotides match TRBD2. This CDR3 spans 16 amino acids. Trimming at V came to 4 bases and at J to 6 bases, leaving 11 bases not matched to a gene. The germline CDR1 and CDR2 sequences are SGHDT and YYEEEE. CDR3 in amino acids: CASSRFPGLAGSEQYF. The CDR3 nucleotides read TGTGCCAGCAGCCGATTCCCGGGACTAGCGGGTTCCGAGCAGTACTTC.

This chain links TRBV27 with TRBJ2-7; 7 bases map to TRBD1. The CDR3 has 15 residues. The V segment lost 7 bases and the J segment 2 bases; nucleotides outside the gene matches: 11. Germline CDR1 MNHEY, CDR2 SMNVEV (reference sequence). The CDR3 here is CASTLRTGEAYEQYF. CDR3 coding DNA: TGTGCCAGCACACTAAGGACAGGAGAAGCCTACGAGCAGTACTTC.

This clone has just one count. This sequence joins TRBV30 and TRBJ2-7, with 13 bases identical to TRBD2. The germline CDR1 and CDR2 sequences are GTSNPN and SVGIG (reference sequence). This CDR3 region has 16 residues. V lost 1 base to trimming and J lost 5 bases; unmatched junction nucleotides: 8. The CDR3 DNA sequence: TGTGCCTGGAGTGCTAATAAAGGGACTAGCGGGGACGAGCAGTACTTC. It encodes CAWSANKGTSGDEQYF. Together with reference TRBV30 and TRBJ2-7, the CDR3 gives the full variable domain: SQTIHQWPATLVQPVGSPLSLECTVEGTSNPNLYWYRQAAGRGLQLLFYSVGIGQISSEVPQNLSASRPQDRQFILSSKKLLLSDSGFYLCAWSANKGTSGDEQYFGPGTRLTVT.

The chain combines TRBV6-4 with TRBJ1-6, with a possible D match to TRBD1 (6 bases). The CDR3 sequence is 15 residues long. Trimming shortened V by 2 bases and J by 8 bases, and 13 bases separated the two germline ends. The V gene's germline CDR1 is MRHNA and CDR2 SNTAGT. CDR3 bases: TGTGCCAGCAGTGACCTTCTCCAGGGGTATTCACCCCTCCACTTT. Its protein is CASSDLLQGYSPLHF.

V and J are TRBV18 and TRBJ1-1; D is unclear. The germline V gene has CDR1 KGHSH and CDR2 LQKENI. This CDR3 spans 15 amino acids. Trimming took 1 base from V and 5 from J, leaving 14 bases between them. In DNA, the CDR3 is TGTGCCAGCTCACCACTCGGGGTTGGGTGGACTGAAGCTTTCTTT. The encoded protein is CASSPLGVGWTEAFF.

The chain is built from TRBV5-1 and TRBJ2-7; D remains ambiguous. Germline loops: CDR1 SGHRS, CDR2 YFSETQ. The CDR3 consists of 15 residues. The V end lost 1 base, the J end lost 1 base, and 12 bases lay between the germline ends. As DNA, the CDR3 is TGCGCCAGCAGCTTGACAGTGCCCTCATCCTACGAGCAGTACTTC. It codes for CASSLTVPSSYEQYF.

The J gene is TRBJ2-3, the V gene TRBV5-4; 7 bases fit TRBD2. Unmatched junction bases numbered 1, after V lost 0 bases and J lost 0 bases. Per germline, CDR1 SGHNT and CDR2 YYREEE (reference sequence). The CDR3 runs to 15 residues. CDR3 nucleotide sequence: TGTGCCAGCAGCTTGGCAGCGGGGAGCACAGATACGCAGTATTTT. Translation: CASSLAAGSTDTQYF.

This chain's CDR3 is CASSTGTFSGYTF. CDR3 in DNA: TGTGCCAGTAGTACGGGGACATTTTCTGGCTACACCTTC. V gene TRBV19 combines with J gene TRBJ1-2, with D possibly being TRBD1 (6 bases). The germline V gene encodes CDR1 LNHDA and CDR2 SQIVND (reference sequence). V lost 4 bases and J 7 bases, leaving 13 bases between the germline ends. CDR3 length: 13 amino acids.

This clone was recorded only once. CDR3 coding DNA: TGTGCCAGCAGCTTCATTGGAGAGAAAGCTTTCTTT. Its protein product is CASSFIGEKAFF. V and J are TRBV11-2 and TRBJ1-1; D call uncertain. V lost 3 bases and J lost 9, with 11 bases in between. CDR1 and CDR2 from the germline V gene are SGHAT and FQNNGV. The CDR3 spans 12 residues. Variable domain in full (rest from reference TRBV11-2 and TRBJ1-1): EAGVAQSPRYKIIEKRQSVAFWCNPISGHATLYWYQQILGQGPKLLIQFQNNGVVDDSQLPKDRFSAERLKGVDSTLKIQPAKLEDSAVYLCASSFIGEKAFFGQGTRLTVV.

This clone came up once. The rearrangement joins TRBV5-1 to TRBJ2-2; 11 nucleotides line up with TRBD2. V shed 2 bases and J 2 bases; nucleotides not matched to a gene: 8. The CDR3 runs to 18 residues. Germline CDR1 and CDR2: SGHRS and YFSETQ. The CDR3 coding sequence is TGCGCCAGCAGCTTCGACGCCGGGACTAGCGGTAACACCGGGGAGCTGTTTTTT. Its translation: CASSFDAGTSGNTGELFF.